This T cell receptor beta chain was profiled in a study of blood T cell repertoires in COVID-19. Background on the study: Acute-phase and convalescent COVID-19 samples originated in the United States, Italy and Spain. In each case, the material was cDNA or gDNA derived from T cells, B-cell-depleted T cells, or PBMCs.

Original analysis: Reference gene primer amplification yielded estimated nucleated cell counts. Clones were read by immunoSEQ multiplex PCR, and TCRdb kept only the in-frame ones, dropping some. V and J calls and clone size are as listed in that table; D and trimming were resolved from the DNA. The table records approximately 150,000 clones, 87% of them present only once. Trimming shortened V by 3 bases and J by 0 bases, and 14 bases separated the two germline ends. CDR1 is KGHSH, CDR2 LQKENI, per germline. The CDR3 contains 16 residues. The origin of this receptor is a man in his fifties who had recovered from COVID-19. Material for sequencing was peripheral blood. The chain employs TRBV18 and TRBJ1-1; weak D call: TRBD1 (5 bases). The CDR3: CASSPRGAGLNTEAFF. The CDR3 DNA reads TGTGCCAGCTCACCTAGAGGAGCAGGGCTGAACACTGAAGCTTTCTTT.